This TCR beta chain was sequenced during a study of cytomegalovirus exposure and HLA in healthy donors. Study-level points and caveats: TCR beta V- and J-gene trimming was later associated with a missense DCLRE1C variant. Reported results showed that the classifier diagnosed cytomegalovirus status with high specificity and sensitivity. Sequencing artifact likely explains a cluster of highly shared sequence variants. Overall, approximately 180 TCR beta chains were annotated as cytomegalovirus-associated.

With respect to this clone: Its antigen is still unknown.

CDR1 GTSNPN and CDR2 SVGIG come from the germline V gene (reference sequence). The CDR3 extends over 12 amino acids. Primers for the PCR totalled 60 Vbeta and 13 Jbeta. Using immunoSEQ multiplex PCR, the repertoire was profiled, and TCRdb retains in-frame clones only, with some absent. This table has over 90,000 clones, roughly 77% appearing once. This sequence joins TRBV30 and TRBJ2-3; 8 bases map to TRBD2. This receptor was obtained from a woman aged 18-29 years in good health and CMV-seropositive. Sequencing was performed on PBMCs. The CDR3 sequence is CSGGPSTDTQYF. CDR3 coding DNA: TGTTCGGGAGGGCCAAGCACAGATACGCAGTATTTT.